The text below deals with one TCR beta chain. What it binds is not known. Some clones are missing from TCRdb's copy, which holds only in-frame ones; the method was immunoSEQ multiplex PCR. The table has roughly 130,000 clones, roughly 89% seen once; the top ten hold about 10%. Deletions cut 5 bases from V and 10 bases from J, with 18 bases between. Germline CDR1 and CDR2: SGHTA and FQGNSA. This CDR3 is built from 15 residues. The sample is drawn from a study of cytomegalovirus exposure and HLA in healthy donors. Turning to the study itself: The approximately 120 validation repertoires matched the approximately 700 first-cohort repertoires in platform, a later analysis reported.

Whole-study results and caveats: The study designated 164 TCR beta chains cytomegalovirus-associated.

The sequencing input was PBMCs. The rearrangement uses TRBV7-2 and TRBJ1-6, with D tentatively TRBD1 (5 bases). The receptor was derived from a woman aged 18-29 years in good health and CMV-seropositive. DNA for the CDR3: TGTGCCAGCAGCCCGTTAGGGGCGATAGGGTCACCCCTCCACTTT. Amino acids: CASSPLGAIGSPLHF.